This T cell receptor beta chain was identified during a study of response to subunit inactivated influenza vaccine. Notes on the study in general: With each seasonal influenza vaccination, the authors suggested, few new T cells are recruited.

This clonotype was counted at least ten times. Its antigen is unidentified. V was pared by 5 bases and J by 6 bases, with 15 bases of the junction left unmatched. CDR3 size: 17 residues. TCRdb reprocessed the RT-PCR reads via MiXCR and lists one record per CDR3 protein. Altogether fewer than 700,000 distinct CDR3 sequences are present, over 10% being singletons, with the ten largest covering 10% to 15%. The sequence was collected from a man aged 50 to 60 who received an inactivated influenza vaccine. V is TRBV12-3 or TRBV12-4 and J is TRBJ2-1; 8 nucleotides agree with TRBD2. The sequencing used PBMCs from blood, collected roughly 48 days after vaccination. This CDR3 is CASSLPTSGTRGNEQFF. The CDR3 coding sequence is TGTGCCAGCAGTCTACCAACGTCCGGGACTAGAGGCAATGAGCAGTTCTTC.